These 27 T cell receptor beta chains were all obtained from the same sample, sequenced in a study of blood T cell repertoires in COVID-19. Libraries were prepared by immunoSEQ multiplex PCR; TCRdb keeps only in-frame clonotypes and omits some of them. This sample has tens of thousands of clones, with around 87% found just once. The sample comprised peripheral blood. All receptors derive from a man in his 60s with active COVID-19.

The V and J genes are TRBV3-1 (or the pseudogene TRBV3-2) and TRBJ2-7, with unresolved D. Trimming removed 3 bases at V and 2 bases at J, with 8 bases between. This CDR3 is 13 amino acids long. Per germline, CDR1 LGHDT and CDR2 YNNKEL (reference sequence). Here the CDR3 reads CASSQGQPYEQYF. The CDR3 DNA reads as TGTGCCAGCAGCCAGGGCCAGCCCTACGAGCAGTACTTC.

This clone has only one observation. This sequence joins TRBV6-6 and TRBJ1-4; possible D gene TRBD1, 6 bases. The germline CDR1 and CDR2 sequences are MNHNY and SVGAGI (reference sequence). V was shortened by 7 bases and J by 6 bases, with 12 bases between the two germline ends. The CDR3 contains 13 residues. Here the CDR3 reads CASKQGMDEKLFF. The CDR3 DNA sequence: TGTGCCAGCAAACAGGGCATGGATGAAAAACTGTTTTTT.

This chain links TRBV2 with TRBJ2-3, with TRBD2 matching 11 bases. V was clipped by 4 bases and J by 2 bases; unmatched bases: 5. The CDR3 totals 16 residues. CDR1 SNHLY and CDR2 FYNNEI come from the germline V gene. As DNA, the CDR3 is TGTGCCAGCAGTGTGGCTAGCGGGGGGTCCACAGATACGCAGTATTTT. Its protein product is CASSVASGGSTDTQYF.

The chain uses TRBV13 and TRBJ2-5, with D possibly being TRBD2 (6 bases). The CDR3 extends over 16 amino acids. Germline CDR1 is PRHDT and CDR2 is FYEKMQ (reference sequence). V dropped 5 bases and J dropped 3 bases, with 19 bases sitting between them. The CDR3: CASSPAPTRREETQYF. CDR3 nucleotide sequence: TGTGCCAGCAGCCCAGCCCCTACCAGGAGGGAAGAGACCCAGTACTTC.

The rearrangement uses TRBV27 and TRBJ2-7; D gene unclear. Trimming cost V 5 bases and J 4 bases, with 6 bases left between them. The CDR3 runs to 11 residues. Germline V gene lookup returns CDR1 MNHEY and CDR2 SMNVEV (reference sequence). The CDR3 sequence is CASSPGYEQYF. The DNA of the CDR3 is TGTGCCAGCAGTCCCGGGTACGAGCAGTACTTC.

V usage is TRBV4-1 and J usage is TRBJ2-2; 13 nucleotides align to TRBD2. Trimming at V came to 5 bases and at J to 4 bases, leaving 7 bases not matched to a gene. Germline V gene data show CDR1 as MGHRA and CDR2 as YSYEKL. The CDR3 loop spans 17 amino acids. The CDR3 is CASSYGLAGASTGELFF. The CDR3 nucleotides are TGCGCCAGCAGCTATGGACTAGCGGGGGCCAGCACCGGGGAGCTGTTTTTT.

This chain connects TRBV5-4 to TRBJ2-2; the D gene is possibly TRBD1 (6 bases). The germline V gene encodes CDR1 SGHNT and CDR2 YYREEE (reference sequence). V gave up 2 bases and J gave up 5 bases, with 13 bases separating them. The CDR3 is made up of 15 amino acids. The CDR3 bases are TGTGCCAGCAGCTTTCAGGACAGACGAACCGGGGAGCTGTTTTTT. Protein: CASSFQDRRTGELFF.

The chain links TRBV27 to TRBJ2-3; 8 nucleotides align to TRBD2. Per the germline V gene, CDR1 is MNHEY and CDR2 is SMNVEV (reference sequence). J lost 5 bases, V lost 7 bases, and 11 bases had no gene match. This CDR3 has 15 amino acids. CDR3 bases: TGTGCCAGCACCCCGGGGGGGCGCGGGGAAGATACGCAGTATTTT. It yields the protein CASTPGGRGEDTQYF.

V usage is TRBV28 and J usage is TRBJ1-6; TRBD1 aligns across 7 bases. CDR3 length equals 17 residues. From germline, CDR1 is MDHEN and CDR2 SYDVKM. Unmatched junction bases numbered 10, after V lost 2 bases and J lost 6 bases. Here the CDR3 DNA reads TGTGCCAGCAGTTTAACGCCCCAGGGGGTGGGTAATTCACCCCTCCACTTT. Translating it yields CASSLTPQGVGNSPLHF.

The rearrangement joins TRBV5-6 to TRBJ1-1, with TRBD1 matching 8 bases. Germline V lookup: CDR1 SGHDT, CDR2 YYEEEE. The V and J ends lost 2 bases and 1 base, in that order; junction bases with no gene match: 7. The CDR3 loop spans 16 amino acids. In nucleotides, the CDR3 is TGTGCCAGCAGCTTTAGGACAGGGTTGCGGAACACTGAAGCTTTCTTT. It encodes CASSFRTGLRNTEAFF.

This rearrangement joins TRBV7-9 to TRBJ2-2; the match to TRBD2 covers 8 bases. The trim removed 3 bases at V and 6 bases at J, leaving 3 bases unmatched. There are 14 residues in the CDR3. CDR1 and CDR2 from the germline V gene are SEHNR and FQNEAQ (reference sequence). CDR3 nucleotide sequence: TGTGCCAGCAGCTTGACAGCGGGGGCCGGGGAGCTGTTTTTT. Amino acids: CASSLTAGAGELFF.

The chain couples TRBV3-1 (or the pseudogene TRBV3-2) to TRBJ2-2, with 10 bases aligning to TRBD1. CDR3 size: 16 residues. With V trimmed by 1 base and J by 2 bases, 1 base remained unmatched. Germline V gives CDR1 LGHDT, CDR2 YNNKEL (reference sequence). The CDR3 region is CASSQGTGGNTGELFF. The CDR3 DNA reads TGTGCCAGCAGCCAAGGGACAGGGGGTAACACCGGGGAGCTGTTTTTT.

The CDR3: CASSSTSVTGELFF. CDR3 bases: TGTGCCAGCAGCTCCACTAGCGTCACCGGGGAGCTGTTTTTT. The J gene is TRBJ2-2, the V gene TRBV7-9; 7 bases map to TRBD2. Trimming took 4 bases from V and 4 from J; bases not matched to a gene: 3. The germline CDR1 and CDR2 sequences are SEHNR and FQNEAQ (reference sequence). The CDR3 consists of 14 residues.

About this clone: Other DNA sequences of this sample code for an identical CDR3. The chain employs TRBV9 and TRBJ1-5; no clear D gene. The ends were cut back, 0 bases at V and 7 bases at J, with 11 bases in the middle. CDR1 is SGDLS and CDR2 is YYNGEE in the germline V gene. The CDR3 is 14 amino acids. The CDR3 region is CASSVGETGQPQHF. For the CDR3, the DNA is TGTGCCAGCAGCGTAGGGGAAACGGGGCAGCCCCAGCATTTT.

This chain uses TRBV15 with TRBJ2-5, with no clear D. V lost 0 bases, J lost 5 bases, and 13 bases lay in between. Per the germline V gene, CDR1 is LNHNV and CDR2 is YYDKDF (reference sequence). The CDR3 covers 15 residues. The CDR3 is CATSRDNALGETQYF. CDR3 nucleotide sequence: TGTGCCACCAGCAGAGATAACGCCCTGGGCGAGACCCAGTACTTC.

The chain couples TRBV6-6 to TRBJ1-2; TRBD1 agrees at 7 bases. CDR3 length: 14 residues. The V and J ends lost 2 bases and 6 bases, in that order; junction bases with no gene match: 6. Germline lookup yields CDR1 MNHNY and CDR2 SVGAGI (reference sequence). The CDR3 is CASSYEGGADGYTF. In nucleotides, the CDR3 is TGTGCCAGCAGTTACGAAGGGGGCGCCGATGGCTACACCTTC.

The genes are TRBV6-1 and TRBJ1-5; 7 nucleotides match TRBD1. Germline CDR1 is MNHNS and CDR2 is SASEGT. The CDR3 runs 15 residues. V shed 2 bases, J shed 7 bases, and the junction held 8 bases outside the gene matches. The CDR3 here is CASSETIGGRQPQHF. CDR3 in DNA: TGTGCCAGCAGTGAAACGATAGGGGGCAGGCAGCCCCAGCATTTT.

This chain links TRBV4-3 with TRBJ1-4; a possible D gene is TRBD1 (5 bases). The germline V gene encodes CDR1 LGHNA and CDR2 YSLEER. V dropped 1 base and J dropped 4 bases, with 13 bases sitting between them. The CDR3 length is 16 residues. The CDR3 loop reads CASSQGLGQLNEKLFF. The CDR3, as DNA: TGCGCCAGCAGCCAAGGATTGGGGCAGCTTAATGAAAAACTGTTTTTT.

Here the CDR3 reads CASSPRLSLNTEAFF. CDR3 in DNA: TGTGCCAGCAGCCCCAGACTATCCCTGAACACTGAAGCTTTCTTT. The chain combines TRBV5-5 with TRBJ1-1; D is uncertain. CDR3 size: 15 residues. The germline V and J ends were trimmed by 4 bases and 0 bases, with 13 bases remaining between them. In germline, CDR1 is SGHKS, CDR2 YYEKEE (reference sequence).

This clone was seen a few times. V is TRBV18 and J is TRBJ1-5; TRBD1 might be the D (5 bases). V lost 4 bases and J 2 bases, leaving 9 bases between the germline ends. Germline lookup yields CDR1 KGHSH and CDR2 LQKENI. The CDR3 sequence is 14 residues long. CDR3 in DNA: TGTGCCAGCTCACGTGAACAGGGCAATCAGCCCCAGCATTTT. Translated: CASSREQGNQPQHF.

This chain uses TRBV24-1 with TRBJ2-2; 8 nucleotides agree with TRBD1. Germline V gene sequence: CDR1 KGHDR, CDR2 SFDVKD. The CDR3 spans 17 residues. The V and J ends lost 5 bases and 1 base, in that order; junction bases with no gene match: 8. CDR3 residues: CATSVPGGTGNTGELFF. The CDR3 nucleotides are TGTGCCACCAGTGTCCCTGGCGGGACAGGGAACACCGGGGAGCTGTTTTTT.

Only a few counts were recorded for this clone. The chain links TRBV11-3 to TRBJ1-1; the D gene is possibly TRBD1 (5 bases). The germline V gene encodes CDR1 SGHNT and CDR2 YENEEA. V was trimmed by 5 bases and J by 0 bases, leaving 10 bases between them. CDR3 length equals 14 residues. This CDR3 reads CASSPWGVNTEAFF. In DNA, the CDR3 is TGTGCCAGCAGCCCTTGGGGGGTGAACACTGAAGCTTTCTTT.

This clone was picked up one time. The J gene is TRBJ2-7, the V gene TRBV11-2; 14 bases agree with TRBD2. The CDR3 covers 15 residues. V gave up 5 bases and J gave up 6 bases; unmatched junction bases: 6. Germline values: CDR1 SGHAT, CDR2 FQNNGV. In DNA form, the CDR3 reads TGTGCCAGCAGCCAGACGGGACTAGCGGGGGCCGAGCAGTACTTC. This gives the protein CASSQTGLAGAEQYF.

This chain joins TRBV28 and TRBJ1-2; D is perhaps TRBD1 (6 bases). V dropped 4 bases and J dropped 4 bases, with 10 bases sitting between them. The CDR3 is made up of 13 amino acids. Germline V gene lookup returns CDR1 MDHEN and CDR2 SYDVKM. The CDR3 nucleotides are TGTGCCAGCAGTTCGGACAGACTCTATGGCTACACCTTC. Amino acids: CASSSDRLYGYTF.

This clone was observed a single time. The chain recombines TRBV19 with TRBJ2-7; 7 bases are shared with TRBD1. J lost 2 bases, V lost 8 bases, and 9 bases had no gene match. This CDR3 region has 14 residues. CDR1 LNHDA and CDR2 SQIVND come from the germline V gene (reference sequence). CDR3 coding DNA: TGTGCCAGTGCCCCAGGGGGTCGGGCCTACGAGCAGTACTTC. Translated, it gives CASAPGGRAYEQYF. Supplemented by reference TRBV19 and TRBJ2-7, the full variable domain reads DGGITQSPKYLFRKEGQNVTLSCEQNLNHDAMYWYRQDPGQGLRLIYYSQIVNDFQKGDIAEGYSVSREKKESFPLTVTSAQKNPTAFYLCASAPGGRAYEQYFGPGTRLTVT.

CDR3 region: CASSLRGRGSLDEQFF. CDR3 in DNA: TGTGCCAGCAGCTTAAGGGGCAGGGGGTCTTTGGATGAGCAGTTCTTC. This chain joins TRBV11-2 and TRBJ2-1, with 7 nucleotides matching TRBD1. The trim removed 2 bases at V and 8 bases at J, leaving 12 bases unmatched. Germline CDR1 SGHAT, CDR2 FQNNGV. CDR3 length: 16 residues. The variable domain in full, with the rest retrieved from reference TRBV11-2 and TRBJ2-1, is EAGVAQSPRYKIIEKRQSVAFWCNPISGHATLYWYQQILGQGPKLLIQFQNNGVVDDSQLPKDRFSAERLKGVDSTLKIQPAKLEDSAVYLCASSLRGRGSLDEQFFGPGTRLTVL.

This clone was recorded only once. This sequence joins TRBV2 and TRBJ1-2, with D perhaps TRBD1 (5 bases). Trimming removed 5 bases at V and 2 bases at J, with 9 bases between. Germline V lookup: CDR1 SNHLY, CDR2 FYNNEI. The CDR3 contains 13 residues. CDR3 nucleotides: TGTGCCAGCAGTTCAGGGCCAAACTATGGCTACACCTTC. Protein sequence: CASSSGPNYGYTF. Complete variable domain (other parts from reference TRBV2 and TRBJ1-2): EPEVTQTPSHQVTQMGQEVILRCVPISNHLYFYWYRQILGQKVEFLVSFYNNEISEKSEIFDDQFSVERPDGSNFTLKIRSTKLEDSAMYFCASSSGPNYGYTFGSGTRLTVV.